These 30 T cell receptor beta chains originate from one sample sequenced in a study of blood T cell repertoires in COVID-19. Profiled with immunoSEQ multiplex PCR; TCRdb holds only in-frame clones, not every one. The sample holds 85,000 to 110,000 clones, 89% seen once. What was sequenced was peripheral blood. The receptors stem from a woman aged 55-70 years with acute or convalescent COVID-19.

This chain connects TRBV11-1 to TRBJ2-7, with D possibly TRBD1 on 6 matching bases. There are 14 residues in the CDR3. Trimming took 6 bases from V and 1 from J, leaving 13 bases between them. CDR1 SGHAT and CDR2 FQDESV come from the germline V gene (reference sequence). The CDR3 spells CASRPYRESYEQYF. The CDR3 region has the DNA TGTGCCAGCAGACCCTACAGGGAGTCCTACGAGCAGTACTTC.

The rearrangement joins TRBV9 to TRBJ2-1; TRBD1 matches at 10 bases. CDR3 size: 15 residues. Germline assignment: CDR1 SGDLS and CDR2 YYNGEE. J lost 8 bases, V lost 0 bases, and 5 bases had no gene match. DNA for the CDR3: TGTGCCAGCAGCGTAGCGGGGACAGGGGTTCATGAGCAGTTCTTC. The encoded protein is CASSVAGTGVHEQFF. The variable domain in full, with the rest retrieved from reference TRBV9 and TRBJ2-1, is DSGVTQTPKHLITATGQRVTLRCSPRSGDLSVYWYQQSLDQGLQFLIQYYNGEERAKGNILERFSAQQFPDLHSELNLSSLELGDSALYFCASSVAGTGVHEQFFGPGTRLTVL.

This clone has just one count. The V gene is TRBV6-5, the J gene TRBJ1-4, with 9 bases that match TRBD1. In germline, CDR1 is MNHEY, CDR2 SVGAGI. J lost 7 bases, V lost 9 bases, and 9 bases had no gene match. The CDR3 is made up of 14 amino acids. In nucleotides, the CDR3 is TGTGCCAGTACCCACAGGGGGCGGGGTGAAAAACTGTTTTTT. It specifies CASTHRGRGEKLFF.

This rearrangement joins TRBV11-3 to TRBJ2-5; 7 bases align to TRBD1. CDR3 length equals 15 residues. The germline CDR1 and CDR2 sequences are SGHNT and YENEEA. The ends lost 1 base at V and 5 bases at J; junction bases unmatched: 7. DNA for the CDR3: TGTGCCAGCAGCTTAGGACAGGGTAATGTTGAGACCCAGTACTTC. This codes for CASSLGQGNVETQYF.

This clone was picked up a small number of times. The chain has TRBV15 and TRBJ2-4; perhaps TRBD2 as D (7 bases). This CDR3 contains 12 residues. Germline values: CDR1 LNHNV, CDR2 YYDKDF (reference sequence). CDR3 in DNA: TGTGCACCGGGGGGCGGGAAAAACATTCAGTACTTC. Amino acid sequence: CAPGGGKNIQYF.

The chain carries TRBV5-4 and TRBJ2-5, with a tentative D call TRBD1 (5 bases). The CDR3 consists of 13 residues. Germline CDR1 reads SGHNT; CDR2 reads YYREEE (reference sequence). V lost 1 base to trimming and J lost 4 bases, with 8 bases between them. CDR3 amino acids: CASSLRGLETQYF. The CDR3 DNA reads TGTGCCAGCAGCTTGAGGGGCTTAGAGACCCAGTACTTC.

This chain uses TRBV11-2 with TRBJ2-3, with TRBD2 matching 11 bases. V was clipped by 0 bases and J by 3 bases; unmatched bases: 11. Germline V CDR1 and CDR2: SGHAT, FQNNGV. The CDR3 is 19 amino acids. The CDR3, as DNA: TGTGCCAGCAGCTTAGATCGGGGACTAGCGGCCGGGGTGACAGATACGCAGTATTTT. Protein: CASSLDRGLAAGVTDTQYF.

V gene TRBV24-1 combines with J gene TRBJ1-5; D call uncertain. Trimming removed 5 bases at V and 3 bases at J, with 7 bases between. CDR1 KGHDR and CDR2 SFDVKD come from the germline V gene. There are 13 residues in the CDR3. This CDR3 reads CATSVGLNQPQHF. As DNA, the CDR3 is TGTGCCACCAGTGTGGGCCTCAATCAGCCCCAGCATTTT.

This clone was counted a single time. The CDR3 DNA sequence: TGTGCCAGCAGTCCGAATACACACAGCTATGGCTACACCTTC. Translation gives CASSPNTHSYGYTF. The V gene is TRBV7-9, the J gene TRBJ1-2; D is ambiguous. The V end was cut by 6 bases, the J end by 4 bases, with 15 bases between. The CDR3 is 14 residues long. CDR1 and CDR2 from the germline V gene are SEHNR and FQNEAQ (reference sequence).

This chain connects TRBV18 to TRBJ2-3; 9 bases map to TRBD1. V gave up 3 bases and J gave up 4 bases; unmatched junction bases: 5. The CDR3 is 15 residues long. Germline V gene data show CDR1 as KGHSH and CDR2 as LQKENI. DNA for the CDR3: TGTGCCAGCTCACCGGGACAGGGAGATTCAGATACGCAGTATTTT. This encodes CASSPGQGDSDTQYF.

The chain is built from TRBV5-1 and TRBJ2-7; D might be TRBD1 (5 bases). Trimming took 4 bases from V and 3 from J, leaving 11 bases between them. Looked up from germline, CDR1 is SGHRS and CDR2 is YFSETQ. The CDR3 is 13 residues long. The CDR3 loop reads CASSVDRSYEQYF. DNA for the CDR3: TGCGCCAGCAGCGTAGACAGAAGCTACGAGCAGTACTTC.

The chain employs TRBV3-1 (or the pseudogene TRBV3-2) and TRBJ2-5, with 10 bases fitting TRBD1. The V gene end was trimmed by 2 bases and the J gene end by 1 base; junction bases not matched to a gene: 4. This CDR3 is built from 16 residues. Germline lookup yields CDR1 LGHDT and CDR2 YNNKEL (reference sequence). CDR3 DNA sequence: TGTGCCAGCAGCCAATGGGGACAGGGGATCCAAGAGACCCAGTACTTC. This encodes CASSQWGQGIQETQYF.

The rearrangement links TRBV10-1 to TRBJ2-7; 9 positions agree with TRBD1. The CDR3 has 21 amino acids. The ends lost 3 bases at V and 0 bases at J; junction bases unmatched: 21. Germline CDR1 is WNHNN and CDR2 is SYGVQD (reference sequence). The CDR3 nucleotides read TGCGCCAGCAGTGATTCCTTCCGCCGGGACAGGGTGGATCGGAGCTCCTACGAGCAGTACGTC. The encoded protein is CASSDSFRRDRVDRSSYEQYV.

CDR3 protein: CASSNRYEQYF. The CDR3 region has the DNA TGTGCCAGCAGCAACAGATACGAGCAGTACTTC. This chain connects TRBV28 to TRBJ2-7; no clear D. Trimming took off 6 bases at V and 4 bases at J, with 7 bases between the two ends. CDR3 length: 11 residues. The germline V gene encodes CDR1 MDHEN and CDR2 SYDVKM.

Notes on this clone: A clone one base away is much larger, so this may be a read error. The genes are TRBV2 and TRBJ1-1, with D maybe TRBD1 (6 bases). This CDR3 has 13 amino acids. V was shortened by 6 bases and J by 1 base, with 9 bases between the two germline ends. The germline CDR1 and CDR2 sequences are SNHLY and FYNNEI. The CDR3 region has the DNA TGTGCCAGCAGGTGGGGACAGAACACTGAAGCTTTCTTT. It yields the protein CASRWGQNTEAFF.

CDR3 protein: CAVPGRGNQPQHF. For the CDR3, the DNA is TGTGCCGTCCCGGGGAGAGGGAATCAGCCCCAGCATTTT. J is TRBJ1-5 and V is TRBV28; no reliable D call. CDR3 length: 13 amino acids. V was trimmed by 11 bases and J by 4 bases, leaving 15 bases between them. Germline values: CDR1 MDHEN, CDR2 SYDVKM.

The chain combines TRBV30 with TRBJ1-5; possibly TRBD1 for D (5 bases). With 1 base removed from V and 1 base from J, the gap between germline ends came to 5 bases. The CDR3 has 13 residues. Germline lookup yields CDR1 GTSNPN and CDR2 SVGIG (reference sequence). CDR3 in amino acids: CAWSGTSNQPQHF. CDR3 DNA sequence: TGTGCCTGGAGTGGGACAAGCAATCAGCCCCAGCATTTT.

The V call is TRBV10-3, the J call TRBJ2-3; the D gene is possibly TRBD2 (7 bases). The V end was cut by 1 base, the J end by 5 bases, with 16 bases between. The CDR3 is 16 residues long. The germline V gene has CDR1 ENHRY and CDR2 SYGVKD. The DNA of the CDR3 is TGTGCCATCAGTGAGTGGCTAGCGGAGGGGGTAGATACGCAGTATTTT. Encoded protein: CAISEWLAEGVDTQYF.

The chain combines TRBV5-1 with TRBJ2-7; the match to TRBD2 covers 11 bases. J lost 3 bases, V lost 2 bases, and 7 bases had no gene match. CDR1 is SGHRS, CDR2 YFSETQ, per germline. This CDR3 has 16 residues. CDR3 loop: CASSLTSGRGGYEQYF. The CDR3 region has the DNA TGCGCCAGCAGCTTAACTAGCGGGAGAGGCGGCTACGAGCAGTACTTC.

In its sample, this clone was seen once. The chain employs TRBV14 and TRBJ2-1, with 9 bases identical to TRBD2. CDR3 size: 16 residues. Germline lookup yields CDR1 SGHDN and CDR2 FVKESK. The V and J ends lost 0 bases and 4 bases, in that order; junction bases with no gene match: 4. The CDR3 loop is CASSQDLLAGYNEQFF. CDR3 sequence (DNA): TGTGCCAGCAGCCAAGATCTGCTAGCGGGGTACAATGAGCAGTTCTTC. Based on the CDR3 plus reference TRBV14 and TRBJ2-1, the full variable domain is EAGVTQFPSHSVIEKGQTVTLRCDPISGHDNLYWYRRVMGKEIKFLLHFVKESKQDESGMPNNRFLAERTGGTYSTLKVQPAELEDSGVYFCASSQDLLAGYNEQFFGPGTRLTVL.

In this sample, this clone turned up a few times. The chain joins TRBV30 to TRBJ1-2; D is unresolved. CDR1 GTSNPN and CDR2 SVGIG come from the germline V gene (reference sequence). The CDR3 runs 14 residues. Between the trimmed V and J ends, which lost 3 bases and 0 bases, there was a span of 11 bases. CDR3 amino acids: CAWSPSLTNYGYTF. The CDR3 nucleotides are TGTGCCTGGAGCCCGTCGCTAACTAACTATGGCTACACCTTC.

The CDR3 DNA reads TGTGCCAGCACCCCACTAGGCAGGGGGCGGTTTACCGAAGCTTTCTTT. This translates into CASTPLGRGRFTEAFF. The J gene is TRBJ1-1, the V gene TRBV28; the match to TRBD1 covers 8 bases. The J segment lost 8 bases and the V segment lost 7 bases, leaving 18 bases of the junction unmatched. This CDR3 is 16 amino acids long. Germline CDR1 reads MDHEN; CDR2 reads SYDVKM.

Regarding this clone: Its ends do not fully match the called genes, so a read error is possible. This sequence joins TRBV30 and TRBJ1-2; D possibly corresponds to TRBD1 (6 bases). In germline, CDR1 is GTSNPN, CDR2 SVGIG (reference sequence). This CDR3 has 13 amino acids. Here the CDR3 DNA reads TGTGCCAGGAGGGACACCCGGGGGTATGGCTACACCTTC. Protein product: CARRDTRGYGYTF. Together with reference TRBV30 and TRBJ1-2, the CDR3 gives the full variable domain: SQTIHQWPATLVQPVGSPLSLECTVEGTSNPNLYWYRQAAGRGLQLLFYSVGIGQISSEVPQNLSASRPQDRQFILSSKKLLLSDSGFYLCARRDTRGYGYTFGSGTRLTVV.

The J gene is TRBJ1-2, the V gene TRBV6-2 or TRBV6-3, with TRBD1 matching over 7 bases. The CDR3 covers 12 residues. Germline CDR1 is MNHEY and CDR2 is SVGEGT. V shed 5 bases and J 5 bases; nucleotides not matched to a gene: 2. The CDR3 here is CASSRDSYGYTF. Here the CDR3 DNA reads TGTGCCAGCAGTCGGGACAGTTATGGCTACACCTTC.

The genes are TRBV3-1 (or the pseudogene TRBV3-2) and TRBJ2-5; maybe TRBD2 (6 bases). CDR3 length: 14 residues. The V end was cut by 4 bases, the J end by 4 bases, with 13 bases between. CDR1 and CDR2 from the germline V gene are LGHDT and YNNKEL (reference sequence). The CDR3 loop is CASSPGGLGETQYF. The CDR3 coding sequence is TGTGCCAGCAGCCCTGGAGGGCTAGGAGAGACCCAGTACTTC.

The rearrangement joins TRBV4-1 to TRBJ2-1; 16 bases fit TRBD2. CDR3 length: 19 residues. Germline V lookup: CDR1 MGHRA, CDR2 YSYEKL. With 5 bases clipped from V and 2 bases from J, the junction kept 9 bases outside the gene matches. DNA for the CDR3: TGCGCCAGCAGCTTACTGGGACTAGCGGGAGGGGACGCCTACAATGAGCAGTTCTTC. This translates into CASSLLGLAGGDAYNEQFF.

The rearrangement joins TRBV19 to TRBJ1-1; no clear D gene. V lost 7 bases and J lost 1, with 10 bases in between. The CDR3 spans 13 residues. The V gene's germline CDR1 is LNHDA and CDR2 SQIVND (reference sequence). The CDR3 DNA reads TGTGCCAGTAACGATAGTGGGAACACTGAAGCTTTCTTT. The encoded protein is CASNDSGNTEAFF.

V and J are TRBV29-1 and TRBJ2-3; TRBD2 agrees at 9 bases. The CDR3 loop spans 15 amino acids. V lost 0 bases and J lost 7; bases outside the gene matches: 8. CDR1 is SQVTM and CDR2 is ANQGSEA in the germline V gene. The CDR3 DNA reads TGCAGCGTTGAAGATTCTAGCGGGGCACGGTATACGCAGTATTTT. Translated: CSVEDSSGARYTQYF.

The chain recombines TRBV30 with TRBJ1-1, with D maybe TRBD1 (6 bases). V shed 6 bases and J shed 1 base, with 9 bases lying between them. Germline V lookup: CDR1 GTSNPN, CDR2 SVGIG (reference sequence). The CDR3 is made up of 12 amino acids. The DNA of the CDR3 is TGTGCCTGCGACAGGAGGAACACTGAAGCTTTCTTT. Its protein is CACDRRNTEAFF.

The rearrangement links TRBV19 to TRBJ1-3; D uncertain. The CDR3 is 13 residues long. The V gene lost 5 bases and the J gene lost 4 bases, with 9 bases spanning the gap. The germline V gene encodes CDR1 LNHDA and CDR2 SQIVND (reference sequence). Here the CDR3 reads CASSQEFGNTIYF. In DNA form, the CDR3 reads TGTGCCAGTAGTCAAGAGTTCGGAAACACCATATATTTT.